The subject of this entry is one T cell receptor (beta chain). The sample comes from a study of control samples from healthy donors and cancer patients. The V and J ends lost 1 base and 0 bases respectively, with 6 bases between them. In germline, CDR1 is SGHNT, CDR2 YYREEE (reference sequence). The CDR3 has 14 amino acids. Method: immunoSEQ multiplex PCR; TCRdb's copy keeps in-frame clones and lacks some. Of some 150,000 clones listed, roughly 92% are singletons. The chain combines TRBV5-4 with TRBJ2-3; D is perhaps TRBD2 (5 bases). Input material: blood. The receptor comes from a man aged 50 to 60 in good health. The CDR3 nucleotides read TGTGCCAGCAGCTTGCGGGGAAGCACAGATACGCAGTATTTT. This codes for CASSLRGSTDTQYF.